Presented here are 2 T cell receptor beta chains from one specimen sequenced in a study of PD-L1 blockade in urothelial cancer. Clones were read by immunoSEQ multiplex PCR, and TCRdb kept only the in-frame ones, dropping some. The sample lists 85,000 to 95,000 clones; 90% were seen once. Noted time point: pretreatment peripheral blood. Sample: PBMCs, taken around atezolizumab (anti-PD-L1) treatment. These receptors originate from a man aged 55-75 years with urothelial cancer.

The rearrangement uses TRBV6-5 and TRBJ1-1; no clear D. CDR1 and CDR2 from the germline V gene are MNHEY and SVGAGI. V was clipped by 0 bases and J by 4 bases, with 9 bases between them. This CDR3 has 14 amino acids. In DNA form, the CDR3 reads TGTGCCAGCAGTTACTCTAACGAGGTCACTGAAGCTTTCTTT. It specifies CASSYSNEVTEAFF.

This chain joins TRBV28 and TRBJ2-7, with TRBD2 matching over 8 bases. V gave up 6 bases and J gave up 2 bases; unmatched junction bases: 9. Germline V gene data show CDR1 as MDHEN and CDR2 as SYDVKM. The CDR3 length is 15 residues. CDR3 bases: TGTGCCAGCAGACTCGGGAGGGCCGACACCTACGAGCAGTACTTC. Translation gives CASRLGRADTYEQYF.